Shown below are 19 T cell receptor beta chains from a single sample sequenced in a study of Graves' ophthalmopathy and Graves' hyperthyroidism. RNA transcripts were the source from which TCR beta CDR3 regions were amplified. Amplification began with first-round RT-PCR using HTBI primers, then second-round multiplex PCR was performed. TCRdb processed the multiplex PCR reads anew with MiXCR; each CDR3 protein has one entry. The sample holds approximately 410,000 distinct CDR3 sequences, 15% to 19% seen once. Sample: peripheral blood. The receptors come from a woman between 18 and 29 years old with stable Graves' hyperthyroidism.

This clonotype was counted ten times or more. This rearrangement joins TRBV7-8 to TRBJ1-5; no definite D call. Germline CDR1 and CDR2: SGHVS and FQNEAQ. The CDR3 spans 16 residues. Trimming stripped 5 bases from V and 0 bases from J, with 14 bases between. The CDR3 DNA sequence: TGTGCCAGCAGCCCAAACCGTGGGTATAGCAATCAGCCCCAGCATTTT. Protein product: CASSPNRGYSNQPQHF. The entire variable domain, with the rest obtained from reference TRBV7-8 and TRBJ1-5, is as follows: GAGVSQSPRYKVAKRGQDVALRCDPISGHVSLFWYQQALGQGPEFLTYFQNEAQLDKSGLPSDRFFAERPEGSVSTLKIQRTQQEDSAVYLCASSPNRGYSNQPQHFGDGTRLSIL.

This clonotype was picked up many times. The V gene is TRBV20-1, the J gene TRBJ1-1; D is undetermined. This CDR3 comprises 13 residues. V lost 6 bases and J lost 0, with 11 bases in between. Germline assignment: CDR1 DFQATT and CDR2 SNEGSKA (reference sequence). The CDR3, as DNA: TGCAGTGCACCCCCGGGTTTGAACACTGAAGCTTTCTTT. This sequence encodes CSAPPGLNTEAFF.

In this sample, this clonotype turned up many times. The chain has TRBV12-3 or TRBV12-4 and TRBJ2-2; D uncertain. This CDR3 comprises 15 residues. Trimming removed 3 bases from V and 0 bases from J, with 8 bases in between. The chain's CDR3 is CASSFEEANTGELFF. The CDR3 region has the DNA TGTGCCAGCAGTTTTGAGGAAGCGAACACCGGGGAGCTGTTTTTT.

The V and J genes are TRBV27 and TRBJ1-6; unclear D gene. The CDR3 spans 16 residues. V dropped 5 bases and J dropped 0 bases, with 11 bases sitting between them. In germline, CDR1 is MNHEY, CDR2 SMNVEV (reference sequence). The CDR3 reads CASSPLQSSYNSPLHF. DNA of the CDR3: TGTGCCAGCAGTCCCCTACAGAGCTCCTATAATTCACCCCTCCACTTT.

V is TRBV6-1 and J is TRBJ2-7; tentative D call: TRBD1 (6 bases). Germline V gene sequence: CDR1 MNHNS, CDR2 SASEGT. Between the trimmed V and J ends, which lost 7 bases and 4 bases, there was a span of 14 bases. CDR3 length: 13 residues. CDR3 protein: CASTENRVYEQYF. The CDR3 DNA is TGTGCCAGCACGGAAAACAGGGTTTACGAGCAGTACTTC.

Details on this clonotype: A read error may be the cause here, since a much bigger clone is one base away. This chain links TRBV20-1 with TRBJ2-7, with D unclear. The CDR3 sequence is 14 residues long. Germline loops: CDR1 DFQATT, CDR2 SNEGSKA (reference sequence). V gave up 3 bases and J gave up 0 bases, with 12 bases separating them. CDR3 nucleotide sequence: TGCAGTGCTAGTCTACCGGACGGCTCCTACGAGCAGTACTTC. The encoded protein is CSASLPDGSYEQYF.

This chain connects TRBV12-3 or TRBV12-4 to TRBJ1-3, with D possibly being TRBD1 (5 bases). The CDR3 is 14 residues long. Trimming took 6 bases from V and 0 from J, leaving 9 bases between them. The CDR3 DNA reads TGTGCCAGCAGCGGAGGGGTCTCTGGAAACACCATATATTTT. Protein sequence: CASSGGVSGNTIYF.

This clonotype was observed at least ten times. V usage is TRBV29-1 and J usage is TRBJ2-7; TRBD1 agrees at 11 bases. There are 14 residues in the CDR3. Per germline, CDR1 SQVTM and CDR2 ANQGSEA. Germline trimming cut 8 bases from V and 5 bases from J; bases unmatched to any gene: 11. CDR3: CSPFPGQGEHEQYF. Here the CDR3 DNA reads TGCAGCCCCTTTCCGGGACAGGGGGAACACGAGCAGTACTTC.

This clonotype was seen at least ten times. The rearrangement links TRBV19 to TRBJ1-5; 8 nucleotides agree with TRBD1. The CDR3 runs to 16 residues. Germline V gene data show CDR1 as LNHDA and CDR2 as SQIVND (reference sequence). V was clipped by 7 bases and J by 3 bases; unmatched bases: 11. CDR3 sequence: CASTIRDRGYNQPQHF. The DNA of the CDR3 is TGTGCCAGTACCATCAGAGACAGGGGTTACAATCAGCCCCAGCATTTT.

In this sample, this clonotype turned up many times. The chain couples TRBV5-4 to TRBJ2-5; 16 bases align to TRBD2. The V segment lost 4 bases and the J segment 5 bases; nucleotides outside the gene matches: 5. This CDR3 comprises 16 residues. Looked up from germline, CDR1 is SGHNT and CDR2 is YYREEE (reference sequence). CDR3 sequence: CASSIGTSGRGETQYF. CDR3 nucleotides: TGTGCCAGCAGCATCGGGACTAGCGGGAGGGGGGAGACCCAGTACTTC.

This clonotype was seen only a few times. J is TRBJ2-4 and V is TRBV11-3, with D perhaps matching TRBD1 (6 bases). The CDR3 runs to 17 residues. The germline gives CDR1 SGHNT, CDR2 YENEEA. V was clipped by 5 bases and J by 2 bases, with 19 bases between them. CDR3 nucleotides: TGTGCCAGCAGCCCGATTTCAGGGGTCGGGACCAAAAACATTCAGTACTTC. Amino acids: CASSPISGVGTKNIQYF. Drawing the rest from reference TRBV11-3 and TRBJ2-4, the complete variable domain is EAGVVQSPRYKIIEKKQPVAFWCNPISGHNTLYWYLQNLGQGPELLIRYENEEAVDDSQLPKDRFSAERLKGVDSTLKIQPAELGDSAVYLCASSPISGVGTKNIQYFGAGTRLSVL.

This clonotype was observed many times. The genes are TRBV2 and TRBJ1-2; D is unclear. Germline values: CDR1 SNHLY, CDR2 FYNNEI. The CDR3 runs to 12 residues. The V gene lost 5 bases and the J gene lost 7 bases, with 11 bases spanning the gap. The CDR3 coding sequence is TGTGCCAGCAGTCCCTGGGAGGGTGGCTACACCTTC. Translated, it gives CASSPWEGGYTF.

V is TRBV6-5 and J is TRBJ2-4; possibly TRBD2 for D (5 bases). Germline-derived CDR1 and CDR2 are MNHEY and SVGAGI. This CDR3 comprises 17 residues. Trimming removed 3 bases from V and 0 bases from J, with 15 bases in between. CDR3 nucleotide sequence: TGTGCCAGCAGTTATAACCCCTCCGGACTAGCCAAAAACATTCAGTACTTC. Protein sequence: CASSYNPSGLAKNIQYF.

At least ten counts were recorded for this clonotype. The CDR3 sequence: CASSIAGGYYGYTF. The CDR3 DNA sequence: TGTGCCAGTAGTATAGCTGGAGGCTACTATGGCTACACCTTC. This chain uses TRBV19 with TRBJ1-2, with unresolved D. The CDR3 has 14 residues. CDR1 is LNHDA, CDR2 SQIVND, per germline (reference sequence). V lost 1 base and J 3 bases, leaving 9 bases between the germline ends.

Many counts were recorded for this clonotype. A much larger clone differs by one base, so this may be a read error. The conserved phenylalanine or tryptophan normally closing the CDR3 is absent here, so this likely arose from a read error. The CDR3 coding sequence is TGTGCCACCAGTGACGGTGTTTGGCAGCAAGAGACCCAGTACCTC. Amino acids: CATSDGVWQQETQYL. V is TRBV24-1 and J is TRBJ2-5; no firm D call. CDR1 is KGHDR and CDR2 is SFDVKD in the germline V gene. This CDR3 spans 15 amino acids. V shed 4 bases and J shed 2 bases, with 13 bases lying between them.

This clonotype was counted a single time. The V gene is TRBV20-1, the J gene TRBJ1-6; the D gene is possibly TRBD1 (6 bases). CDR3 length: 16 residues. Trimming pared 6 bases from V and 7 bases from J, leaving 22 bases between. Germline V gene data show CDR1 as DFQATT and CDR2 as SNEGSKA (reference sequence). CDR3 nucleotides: TGCAGTGCCCCAAAAGAGGCGCACAGGGAAAATTCACCCCTCCACTTT. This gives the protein CSAPKEAHRENSPLHF.

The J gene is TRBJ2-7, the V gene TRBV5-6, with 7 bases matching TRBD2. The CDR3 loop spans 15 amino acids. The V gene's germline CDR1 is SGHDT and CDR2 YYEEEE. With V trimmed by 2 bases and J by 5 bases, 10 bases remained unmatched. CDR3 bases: TGTGCCAGCAGCTTTTCATCCGGGACTATGGACGAGCAGTACTTC. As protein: CASSFSSGTMDEQYF.

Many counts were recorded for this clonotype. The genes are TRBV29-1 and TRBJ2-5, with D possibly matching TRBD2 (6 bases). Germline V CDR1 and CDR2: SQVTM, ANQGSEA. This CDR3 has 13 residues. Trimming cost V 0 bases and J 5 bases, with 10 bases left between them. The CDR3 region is CSVEDEGRETQYF. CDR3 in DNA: TGCAGCGTTGAAGATGAGGGGAGGGAGACCCAGTACTTC.

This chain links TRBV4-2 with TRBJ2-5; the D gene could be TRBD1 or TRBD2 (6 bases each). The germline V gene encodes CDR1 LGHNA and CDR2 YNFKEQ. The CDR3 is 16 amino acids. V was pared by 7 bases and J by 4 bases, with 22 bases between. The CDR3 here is CASTYTEGGQGETQYF. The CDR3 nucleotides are TGTGCCAGCACCTACACCGAGGGGGGCCAGGGAGAGACCCAGTACTTC.